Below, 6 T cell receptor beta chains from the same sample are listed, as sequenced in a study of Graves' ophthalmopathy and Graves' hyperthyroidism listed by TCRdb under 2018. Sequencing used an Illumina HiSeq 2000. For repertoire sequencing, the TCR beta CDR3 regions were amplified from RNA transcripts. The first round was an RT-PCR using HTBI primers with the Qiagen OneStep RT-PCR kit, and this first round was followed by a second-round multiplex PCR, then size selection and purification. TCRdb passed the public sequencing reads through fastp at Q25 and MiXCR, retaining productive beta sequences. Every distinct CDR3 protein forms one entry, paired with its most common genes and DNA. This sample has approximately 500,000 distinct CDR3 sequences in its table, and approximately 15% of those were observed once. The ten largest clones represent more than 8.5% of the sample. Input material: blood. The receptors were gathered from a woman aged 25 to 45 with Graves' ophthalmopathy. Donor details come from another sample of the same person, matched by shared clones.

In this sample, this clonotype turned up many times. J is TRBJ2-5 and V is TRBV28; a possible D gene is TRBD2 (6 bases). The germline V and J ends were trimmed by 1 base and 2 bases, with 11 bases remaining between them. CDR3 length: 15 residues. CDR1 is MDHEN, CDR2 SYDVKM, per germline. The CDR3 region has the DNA TGTGCCAGCAGTTTATTGGGGGGTCGTCAAGAGACCCAGTACTTC. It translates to CASSLLGGRQETQYF.

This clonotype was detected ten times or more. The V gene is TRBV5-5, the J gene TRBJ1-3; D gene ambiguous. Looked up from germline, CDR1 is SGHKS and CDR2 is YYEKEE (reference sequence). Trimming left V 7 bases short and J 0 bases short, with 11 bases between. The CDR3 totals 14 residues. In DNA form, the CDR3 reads TGTGCCAGCCAAAAGTCTTTCTCTGGAAACACCATATATTTT. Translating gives CASQKSFSGNTIYF.

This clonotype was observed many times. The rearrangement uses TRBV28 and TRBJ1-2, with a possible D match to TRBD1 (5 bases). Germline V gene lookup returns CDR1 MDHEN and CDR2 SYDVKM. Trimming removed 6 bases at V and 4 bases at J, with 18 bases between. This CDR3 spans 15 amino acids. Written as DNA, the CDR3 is TGTGCCAGCAGGGGAGGAGGGGAGGGGACCTATGGCTACACCTTC. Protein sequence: CASRGGGEGTYGYTF.

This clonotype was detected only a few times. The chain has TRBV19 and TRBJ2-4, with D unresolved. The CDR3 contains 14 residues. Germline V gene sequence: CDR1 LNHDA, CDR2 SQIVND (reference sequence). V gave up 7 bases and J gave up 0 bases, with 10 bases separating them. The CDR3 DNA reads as TGTGCCAGTACCCCCAGTAGAGCCAAAAACATTCAGTACTTC. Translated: CASTPSRAKNIQYF.

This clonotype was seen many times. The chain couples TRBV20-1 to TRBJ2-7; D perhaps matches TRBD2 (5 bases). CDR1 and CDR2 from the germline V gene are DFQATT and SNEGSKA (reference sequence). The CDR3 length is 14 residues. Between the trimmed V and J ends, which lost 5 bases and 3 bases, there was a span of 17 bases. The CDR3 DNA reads TGCAGTGCTTTAAAACGGGGAAACCTCTACGAGCAGTACTTC. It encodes CSALKRGNLYEQYF.

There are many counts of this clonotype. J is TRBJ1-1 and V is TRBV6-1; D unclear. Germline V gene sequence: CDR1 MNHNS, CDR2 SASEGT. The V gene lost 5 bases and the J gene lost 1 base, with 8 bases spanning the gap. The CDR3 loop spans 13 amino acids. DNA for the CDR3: TGTGCCAGCAGTAGAAGGTGGAACACTGAAGCTTTCTTT. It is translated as CASSRRWNTEAFF.